This T cell receptor (beta chain) was recorded in a study of blood T cell repertoires in COVID-19. Turning to the study itself: There were acute and convalescent COVID-19 samples, and they came from the United States, Italy and Spain. T cells, B-cell-depleted T cells, or PBMCs provided the cDNA or gDNA that served as material.

This CDR3 is 16 amino acids long. With V trimmed by 0 bases and J by 1 base, 8 bases remained unmatched. The germline V gene encodes CDR1 GTSNPN and CDR2 SVGIG (reference sequence). The authors' processing: Amplification of reference gene primers was used by the study to estimate nucleated cell counts. Produced via immunoSEQ multiplex PCR; TCRdb's table is partial and in-frame only. The V and J calls and clone size were taken over from that table, and D and trimming were inferred from the DNA. This table has over 45,000 clones, around four fifths appearing once. V gene TRBV30 combines with J gene TRBJ2-5, with 7 nucleotides matching TRBD2. The sequencing sample was made of peripheral blood. The receptor comes from a human donor in a cohort sampled during active COVID-19. In nucleotides, the CDR3 is TGTGCCTGGAGTGTTGGGGGGGGGTACATCCAAGAGACCCAGTACTTC. Amino acids: CAWSVGGGYIQETQYF.